One sample yielded the 5 T cell receptor beta chains listed below, sequenced in a study of T cell repertoires in cytomegalovirus infection. MiXCR was run by TCRdb on the reads, yielding one entry per CDR3 protein. Among some 270,000 distinct CDR3 sequences, roughly a fifth were seen once, and the ten largest hold around 20%. No antigen is known for these receptors. Sample: cultured PBMCs, taken from culture after CMV antigen stimulation. The receptor set was obtained from a human donor in good health (CMV status not recorded). Some clones in this sample may be carry-over from other donors' samples.

This clonotype was counted between two and nine times. V is TRBV12-3 or TRBV12-4 and J is TRBJ2-5, with D possibly TRBD2 on 6 matching bases. This CDR3 spans 13 amino acids. Trimming left V 4 bases short and J 3 bases short, with 9 bases between. The CDR3 bases are TGTGCCAGCAGTTGGGGGGAAAAAGAGACCCAGTACTTC. It specifies CASSWGEKETQYF.

The gene calls are TRBV14 and TRBJ1-1, with TRBD1 matching over 7 bases. Germline values: CDR1 SGHDN, CDR2 FVKESK. V shed 2 bases and J 0 bases; nucleotides not matched to a gene: 12. The CDR3 has 18 amino acids. In DNA form, the CDR3 reads TGTGCCAGCAGCCAATTCGTCCTCTCAGGGGGGATGAACACTGAAGCTTTCTTT. It yields the protein CASSQFVLSGGMNTEAFF.

The chain carries TRBV6-2 or TRBV6-3 and TRBJ1-2; 7 positions agree with TRBD1. J gave up 5 bases and V 7 bases, and 13 bases lay outside the gene matches. CDR1 and CDR2 from the germline V gene are MNHEY and SVGEGT. The CDR3 covers 15 residues. This CDR3 is CASTYQDRELYGYTF. The CDR3 DNA is TGTGCCAGCACCTACCAAGACAGGGAGCTTTATGGCTACACCTTC.

The chain is built from TRBV7-2 and TRBJ2-7; D is perhaps TRBD1 (6 bases). V was clipped by 5 bases and J by 2 bases, with 13 bases between them. This CDR3 region has 14 residues. Germline CDR1 SGHTA, CDR2 FQGNSA. The CDR3 DNA reads as TGTGCCAGCAGCCTCACCGGGACACCCTACGAGCAGTACTTC. Amino acids: CASSLTGTPYEQYF.

This chain links TRBV11-2 with TRBJ1-1; D remains ambiguous. The germline V gene encodes CDR1 SGHAT and CDR2 FQNNGV. Between the trimmed V and J ends, which lost 1 base and 9 bases, there was a span of 9 bases. The CDR3 consists of 12 residues. The CDR3 sequence: CASSLVGSQAFF. The CDR3, as DNA: TGTGCCAGCAGCTTAGTTGGCAGCCAAGCTTTCTTT. Together with reference TRBV11-2 and TRBJ1-1, the CDR3 gives the full variable domain: EAGVAQSPRYKIIEKRQSVAFWCNPISGHATLYWYQQILGQGPKLLIQFQNNGVVDDSQLPKDRFSAERLKGVDSTLKIQPAKLEDSAVYLCASSLVGSQAFFGQGTRLTVV.